The rows below give T cell receptor beta chains drawn from one sample of a study of blood T cell repertoires in COVID-19. Assay: immunoSEQ multiplex PCR; the TCRdb copy retains only in-frame clones and omits some. Of under 100,000 clones in the sample, about 83% were seen once. The specimen was peripheral blood. The receptors come from a woman aged 55-75 years with acute or convalescent COVID-19. Each CDR3 is given with its conserved first and last residue. The D gene is left open where the match is weak. Not every row has a clone size; where given, it reads once, few, many or a size class.

DNA,CDR3,size,J,D,V
TGTGCCATCAGTGTAGGGCCGACCGGGGGAAAAGGTCAGCCCCAGCATTTT,CAISVGPTGGKGQPQHF,.,TRBJ1-5,.,TRBV10-3
TGTGCCAGCAGAGAGTCCCGGGACTCCTACAATGAGCAGTTCTTC,CASRESRDSYNEQFF,.,TRBJ2-1,.,TRBV6-5
TGTGCCAGCTCACTAGCGGGTAACACAGATACGCAGTATTTT,CASSLAGNTDTQYF,.,TRBJ2-3,TRBD2,TRBV18
TGCGCCAGCAGCGAGGGACAGGGGTTACCACCCCTCCACTTT,CASSEGQGLPPLHF,.,TRBJ1-6,TRBD1,TRBV5-1
TGCGCCAGCAGCCAAGACCCCGGCGGTACCTACAATGAGCAGTTCTTC,CASSQDPGGTYNEQFF,.,TRBJ2-1,.,TRBV4-1
TGTGCCTGGAGGGGGGGACTTCCGAACACTGAAGCTTTCTTT,CAWRGGLPNTEAFF,.,TRBJ1-1,.,TRBV30
TGCAGCGTTGAAGCCGACAGGGGGCGCAGTGAAAAACTGTTTTTT,CSVEADRGRSEKLFF,medium-sized,TRBJ1-4,TRBD1,TRBV29-1
TGTGCCAGCAGCTTGGGGACAGGGGTGCACGAGCAGTATTTC,CASSLGTGVHEQYF,.,TRBJ2-7,TRBD1,TRBV5-6
TGTGCCAGCAGCACCGACCGACAGGGGTGGGCCGGGGAGCTGTTTTTT,CASSTDRQGWAGELFF,.,TRBJ2-2,TRBD1,TRBV7-3
TGTGCCAGCAGCAGGAGCCCTACAGGGTCGGGTAGCAGCTACACCTTC,CASSRSPTGSGSSYTF,.,TRBJ1-2,.,TRBV7-2
TGTGCCACCAGTGATTACAGCGGAGGGCCAGAGACGCAGTATTTT,CATSDYSGGPETQYF,.,TRBJ2-3,.,TRBV24-1
TGTGCCAGCAGCGGATTAGCGTTAAGCACAGATACGCAGTATTTT,CASSGLALSTDTQYF,.,TRBJ2-3,.,TRBV3-1/TRBV3-2
TGCGCCAGCAGCCAGGGCCGGAAGGACTGGGGCTACACCTTC,CASSQGRKDWGYTF,.,TRBJ1-2,.,TRBV4-1
TGTGCCAGCAGCTTTGGACAGGGTTCTACTGAAGCTTTCTTT,CASSFGQGSTEAFF,.,TRBJ1-1,TRBD1,TRBV3-1/TRBV3-2
TGTGCCACCAGCAGAACGGACAGCAATGAAAAACTGTTTTTT,CATSRTDSNEKLFF,.,TRBJ1-4,.,TRBV15
TGTGCCAGCAGCTTGTACGGACAGGGGGTAGGAGGCACTGAAGCTTTCTTT,CASSLYGQGVGGTEAFF,.,TRBJ1-1,TRBD1,TRBV11-2
TGTGCCAGCAGCGTAGACGGTGCTAACTATGGCTACACCTTC,CASSVDGANYGYTF,.,TRBJ1-2,.,TRBV9